The entry below gives a single TCR beta chain sequence along with its context. Its target is not known. Some clones are missing from TCRdb's copy, which holds only in-frame ones; the method was immunoSEQ multiplex PCR. The table lists about 37,000 clones, approximately 81% of them singletons. Germline V lookup: CDR1 SNHLY, CDR2 FYNNEI. CDR3 length: 13 residues. Trimming left V 5 bases short and J 4 bases short, with 10 bases between. These data originate in a study of lymphopenia after photon versus proton radiotherapy. Whole-study results and caveats: Relative stability marked proton patients; photon patients lost diversity and naive cells. Oligoclonal CD8+ Temra expansion after nadir drove photon patients' diversity drop. Post-nadir TCR diversity decline inversely tracked overall survival among those who died. Survival link was tested only in deceased patients; proton benefit remains a possibility.

The chain couples TRBV2 to TRBJ2-3; D remains ambiguous. The receptor comes from a man over 45 with gastric cancer. The starting material was peripheral blood, obtained from a patient treated with photon-based radiotherapy. The CDR3 spells CASSLSDADTQYF. The CDR3 nucleotides read TGTGCCAGCAGTCTTTCAGACGCAGATACGCAGTATTTT.